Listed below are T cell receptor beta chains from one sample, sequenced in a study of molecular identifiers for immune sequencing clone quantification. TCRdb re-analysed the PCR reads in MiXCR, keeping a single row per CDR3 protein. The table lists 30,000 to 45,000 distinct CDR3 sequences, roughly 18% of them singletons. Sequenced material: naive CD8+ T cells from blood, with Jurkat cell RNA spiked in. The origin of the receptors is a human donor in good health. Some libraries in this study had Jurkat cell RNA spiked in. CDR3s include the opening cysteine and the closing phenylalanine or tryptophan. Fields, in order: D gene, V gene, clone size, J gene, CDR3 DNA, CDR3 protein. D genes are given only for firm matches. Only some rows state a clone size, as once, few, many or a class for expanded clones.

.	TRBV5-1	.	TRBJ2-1	TGCGCCAGCAACTTGTCCCTCACTGAGCAGTTCTTC	CASNLSLTEQFF
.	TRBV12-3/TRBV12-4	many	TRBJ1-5	TGTGCCAGCAGCTCGGCGGGTCCCAATCAGCCCCAGCATTTT	CASSSAGPNQPQHF
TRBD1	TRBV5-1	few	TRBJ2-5	TGCGCCAGCAGGAAAGAGACAGGGTGGGAGACCCAGTACTTC	CASRKETGWETQYF
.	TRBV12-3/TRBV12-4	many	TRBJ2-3	TGTGCCAGCAGTCCTCTCCTAGGGGCTGATACGCAGTATTTT	CASSPLLGADTQYF
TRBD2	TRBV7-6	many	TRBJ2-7	TGTGCCAGCAGCTTAGTGGGACTAGCGTCCTACGAGCAGTACTTC	CASSLVGLASYEQYF
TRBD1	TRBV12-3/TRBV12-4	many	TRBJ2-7	TGTGCCAGCGGCTGGGACAGCCACTACGAGCAGTACTTC	CASGWDSHYEQYF
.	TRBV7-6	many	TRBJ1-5	TGTGCCAGCAGCTTCCTGGGGCAGCCCCAGCATTTT	CASSFLGQPQHF
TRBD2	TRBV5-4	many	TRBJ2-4	TGTGCCAGCAGCTTGGAGTCACCGGGGGGGCTGTACATTCAGTACTTC	CASSLESPGGLYIQYF
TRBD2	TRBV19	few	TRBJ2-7	TGTGCCAGTAGTAAACTAGCGGGAGCTTCCTACGAGCAGTACTTC	CASSKLAGASYEQYF
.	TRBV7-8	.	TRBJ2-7	TGTGCCAGCAGCTTTCGGGGCTACGAGCAGTACTTC	CASSFRGYEQYF
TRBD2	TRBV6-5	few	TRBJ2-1	TGTGCCAGCAGTTACCCGAGCGGGAGTCGTTCCTACAATGAGCAGTTCTTC	CASSYPSGSRSYNEQFF
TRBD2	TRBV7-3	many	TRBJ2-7	TGTGCCAGCGGCGGACTAGCGGACTCCTACGAGCAGTACTTC	CASGGLADSYEQYF
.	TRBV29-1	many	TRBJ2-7	TGCAGCGTCGGCGGGCAGGGAGACGAGCAGTACTTC	CSVGGQGDEQYF
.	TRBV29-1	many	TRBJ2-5	TGCAGCGTAGATTCAGGGCTATTCCAAGAGACCCAGTACTTC	CSVDSGLFQETQYF
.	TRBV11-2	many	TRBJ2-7	TGTGCCAGCAGCCCAGGGTTCGAGCAGTACTTC	CASSPGFEQYF
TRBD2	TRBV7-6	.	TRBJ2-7	TGTGCCAGCAGCTTAGTCCAAGGGGCTAGCGGGAGGTACGAGCAGTACTTC	CASSLVQGASGRYEQYF
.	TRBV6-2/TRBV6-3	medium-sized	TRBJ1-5	TGTGCCAGCACCGACTGGATGTATAGCAATCAGCCCCAGCATTTT	CASTDWMYSNQPQHF
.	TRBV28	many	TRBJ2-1	TGTGCCAGCAACGAGGGGCCCTCCTACAATGAGCAGTTCTTC	CASNEGPSYNEQFF
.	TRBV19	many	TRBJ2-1	TGTGCCACCTCCAGCATCAGGTACCAGGCTGGGGATGAGCAGTTCTTC	CATSSIRYQAGDEQFF
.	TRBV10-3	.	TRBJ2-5	TGTGCCATCAGTGTCGAGGGGGAAGAGACCCAGTACTTC	CAISVEGEETQYF
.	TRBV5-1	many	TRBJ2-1	TGCGCCAGCAGCTTGTCCAACCTCGGTAATGAGCAGTTCTTC	CASSLSNLGNEQFF
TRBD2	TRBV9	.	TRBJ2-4	TGTGTCAGCAGCATGGCTAGCGGGAGGGCCGGGAACATTCAGTACTTC	CVSSMASGRAGNIQYF
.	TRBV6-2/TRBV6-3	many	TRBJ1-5	TGTGCCAGCACTCAAGGAGGCGTTCGGCCCCAGCATTTT	CASTQGGVRPQHF
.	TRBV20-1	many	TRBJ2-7	TGCAGTGCTAGTCTAGGGCCAAGGACCTACGAGCAGTACTTC	CSASLGPRTYEQYF
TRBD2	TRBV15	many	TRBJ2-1	TGTGCCACCAGCAGAGCCAGGGCGGGAGCCTACAATGAGCAGTTCTTC	CATSRARAGAYNEQFF
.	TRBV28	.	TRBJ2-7	TGTGCCAGCAGTTTTGGCCAAGCCTACGAGCAGTACTTC	CASSFGQAYEQYF
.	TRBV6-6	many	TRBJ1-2	TGTGCCAGCAGTTCCCCCGCCCGGGGAGTAAACTATGGCTACACCTTC	CASSSPARGVNYGYTF
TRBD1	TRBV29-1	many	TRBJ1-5	TGCAGCGTCGGGACAGGGTCTCAGCCCCAGCATTTT	CSVGTGSQPQHF
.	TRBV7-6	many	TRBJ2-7	TGTGCCAGCAGCCGGGGACGGGCCTACGAGCAGTACTTC	CASSRGRAYEQYF
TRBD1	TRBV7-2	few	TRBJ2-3	TGTGCCAGCAGCTTCGGACAGGGACCAGATACGCAGTATTTT	CASSFGQGPDTQYF
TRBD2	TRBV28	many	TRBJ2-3	TGTGCCAGCAGTATCACCGGACTAGCGGGCACAGATACGCAGTATTTT	CASSITGLAGTDTQYF
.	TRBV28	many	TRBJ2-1	TGTGCCAGCAGTTTATTAGCAGGAAATGAGCAGTTCTTC	CASSLLAGNEQFF
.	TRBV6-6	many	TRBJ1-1	TGTGCCAGCAGTTACTCTTTGAACACTGAAGCTTTCTTT	CASSYSLNTEAFF
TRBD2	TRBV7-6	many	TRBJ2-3	TGTGCCAGCAGCTTGAGCGGGGGCACAGATACGCAGTATTTT	CASSLSGGTDTQYF
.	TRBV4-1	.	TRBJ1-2	TGCGCCAGCAGCCAAGAACAGGGCGACTATGGCTACACCTTC	CASSQEQGDYGYTF
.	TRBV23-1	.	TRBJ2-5	TGCGCCAGCAGTCAATCGAGGGACGGACCCCAAGAGACCCAGTACTTC	CASSQSRDGPQETQYF
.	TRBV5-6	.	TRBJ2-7	TGTGCCAGCAGCCCGGACATCAACTCCTACGAGCAGTACTTC	CASSPDINSYEQYF
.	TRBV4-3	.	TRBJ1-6	TGCGCCAGCAGCCAAGACCGGGGCTCCTATAATTCACCCCTCCACTTT	CASSQDRGSYNSPLHF
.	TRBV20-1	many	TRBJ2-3	TGCAGTGCTAGAGATGGGGGGGCGCGAGGAACAGATACGCAGTATTTT	CSARDGGARGTDTQYF
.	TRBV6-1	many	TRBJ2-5	TGTGCCAGCTGCGAGGGAGAGGAGACCCAGTACTTC	CASCEGEETQYF
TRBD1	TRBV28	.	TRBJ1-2	TGTGCCAGCAGCTACCTCCCAGGGGGTAACTATGGCTACACCTTC	CASSYLPGGNYGYTF
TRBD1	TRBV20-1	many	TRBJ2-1	TGCAGTGCTACCGACAGGGCAAATGAGCAGTTCTTC	CSATDRANEQFF
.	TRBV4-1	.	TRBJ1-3	TGCGCCAGCAGCCCCTCGAATGTCCGGGTCAGTGGGGACACCATATATTTT	CASSPSNVRVSGDTIYF
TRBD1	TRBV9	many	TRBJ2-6	TGTGCCAGCAGCGTAGACCCGCGACAGGGGCCACAAAACGTCCTGACTTTC	CASSVDPRQGPQNVLTF
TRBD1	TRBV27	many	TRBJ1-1	TGTGCCAGCAGCCCAAACAGGGGAGGCACTGAAGCTTTCTTT	CASSPNRGGTEAFF
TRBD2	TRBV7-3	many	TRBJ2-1	TGTGCCAGCAGCTTAGAGAGCGGGAGCTTTGAGCAGTTCTTC	CASSLESGSFEQFF
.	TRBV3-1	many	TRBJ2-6	TGTGCCAGCAGCCAACCCCTCTGGTGGGGGTCTGGGGCCAACGTCCTGACTTTC	CASSQPLWWGSGANVLTF
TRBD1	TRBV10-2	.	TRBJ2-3	TGCGCCAGCAGTGAGTCGACAGGGGTGGGCCACACAGATACACAGTATTTT	CASSESTGVGHTDTQYF
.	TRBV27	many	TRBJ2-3	TGTGCCAGCAGTTTTGCGGCTAGCACAGATACGCAGTATTTT	CASSFAASTDTQYF
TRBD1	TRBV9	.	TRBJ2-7	TGTGCCAGCAGCGCAGCCGACAGGGGGCCGTCCTACGAGCAGTACTTC	CASSAADRGPSYEQYF
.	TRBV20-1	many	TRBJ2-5	TGCAGTGCTAGAGGTGCCGGCCAAGAGACCCAGTACTTC	CSARGAGQETQYF
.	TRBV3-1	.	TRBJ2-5	TGTGCCAGCAGGCTAGGGGAAACAGGAGAGACCCAGTACTTC	CASRLGETGETQYF